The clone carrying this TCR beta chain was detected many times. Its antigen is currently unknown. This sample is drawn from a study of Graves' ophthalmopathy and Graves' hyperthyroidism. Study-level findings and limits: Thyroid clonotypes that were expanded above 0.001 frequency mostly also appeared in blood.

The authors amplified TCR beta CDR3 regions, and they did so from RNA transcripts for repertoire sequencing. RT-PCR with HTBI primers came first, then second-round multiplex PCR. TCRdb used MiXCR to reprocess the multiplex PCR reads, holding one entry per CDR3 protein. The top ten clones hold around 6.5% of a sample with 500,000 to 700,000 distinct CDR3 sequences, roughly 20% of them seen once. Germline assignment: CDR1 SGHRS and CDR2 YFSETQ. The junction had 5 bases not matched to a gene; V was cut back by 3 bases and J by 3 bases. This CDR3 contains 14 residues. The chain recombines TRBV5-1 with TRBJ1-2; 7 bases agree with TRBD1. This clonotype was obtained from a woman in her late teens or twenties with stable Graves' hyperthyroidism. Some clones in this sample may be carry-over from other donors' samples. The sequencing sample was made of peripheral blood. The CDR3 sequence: CASSWATGDYGYTF. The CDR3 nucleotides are TGCGCCAGCAGCTGGGCAACAGGGGACTATGGCTACACCTTC.